The next 16 T cell receptor beta chains were all read from a single sample in a study of Graves' ophthalmopathy and Graves' hyperthyroidism. Using RNA transcripts, the TCR beta CDR3 regions were amplified. Second-round multiplex PCR followed a first-round RT-PCR using HTBI primers. One entry per CDR3 protein results from TCRdb running MiXCR on the multiplex PCR reads. The sample shows around 1,000,000 distinct CDR3 sequences, about 35% of them seen only once. The sequencing input was peripheral blood or thyroid tissue (not recorded which). These receptor sequences come from an adult man with Graves' hyperthyroidism.

The sample holds many counts of this clonotype. V usage is TRBV7-6 and J usage is TRBJ1-4; D might be TRBD1 (5 bases). Germline CDR1 is SGHVS and CDR2 is FNYEAQ. There are 19 residues in the CDR3. Trimming took 3 bases from V and 7 from J, leaving 27 bases between them. CDR3 coding DNA: TGTGCCAGCAGCTTCGCCCGGGACCGAATAAAGGGAGAGGGTGAAAAACTGTTTTTT. Residues: CASSFARDRIKGEGEKLFF. Drawing the rest from reference TRBV7-6 and TRBJ1-4, the complete variable domain is GAGVSQSPRYKVTKRGQDVALRCDPISGHVSLYWYRQALGQGPEFLTYFNYEAQQDKSGLPNDRFSAERPEGSISTLTIQRTEQRDSAMYRCASSFARDRIKGEGEKLFFGSGTQLSVL.

This clonotype was found many times. The chain recombines TRBV7-2 with TRBJ1-2; unclear D gene. CDR1 SGHTA and CDR2 FQGNSA come from the germline V gene. Trimming removed 5 bases at V and 7 bases at J, with 5 bases between. This CDR3 is built from 10 residues. The chain's CDR3 is CASSGLGYTF. In nucleotides, the CDR3 is TGTGCCAGCAGCGGCCTTGGCTACACCTTC.

This clonotype was detected many times. J is TRBJ1-5 and V is TRBV2; possible D gene TRBD1, 5 bases. The CDR3 length is 15 residues. Per germline, CDR1 SNHLY and CDR2 FYNNEI. The V and J ends lost 2 bases and 4 bases respectively, with 12 bases between them. DNA for the CDR3: TGTGCCAGCAGTGAATATCAGGGAATGAATCAGCCCCAGCATTTT. This codes for CASSEYQGMNQPQHF.

With regard to this clonotype: A much larger clone sits a single nucleotide away, making a read error possible. The chain has TRBV12-5 and TRBJ2-5; TRBD2 might be the D (5 bases). Looked up from germline, CDR1 is LGHNT and CDR2 is FRNRAP. CDR3 length equals 15 residues. CDR3 sequence: CGSGLAVSGQETQYF. The CDR3, as DNA: TGTGGTAGTGGTTTGGCCGTGAGCGGACAAGAGACCCAGTACTTC. The whole variable domain, filled in from reference TRBV12-5 and TRBJ2-5, reads DARVTQTPRHKVTEMGQEVTMRCQPILGHNTVFWYRQTMMQGLELLAYFRNRAPLDDSGMPKDRFSAEMPDATLATLKIQPSEPRDSAVYFCGSGLAVSGQETQYFGPGTRLLVL.

In its sample, this clonotype was seen a few times. The chain is built from TRBV4-1 and TRBJ2-7; possible D gene TRBD1, 5 bases. This CDR3 contains 15 residues. Trimming took off 0 bases at V and 3 bases at J, with 12 bases between the two ends. Germline CDR1 and CDR2: MGHRA and YSYEKL. The CDR3 spells CASSQDRVRVYEQYF. CDR3 in DNA: TGCGCCAGCAGCCAAGATCGCGTCAGGGTCTACGAGCAGTACTTC.

This clonotype was counted ten times or more. The V gene is TRBV19, the J gene TRBJ1-2; D is possibly TRBD1 (5 bases). Germline V gene lookup returns CDR1 LNHDA and CDR2 SQIVND (reference sequence). The CDR3 has 15 residues. Trimming shortened V by 5 bases and J by 4 bases, and 17 bases separated the two germline ends. CDR3 nucleotide sequence: TGTGCCAGTAGTGATGACAGATCTTATTCCTATGGCTACACCTTC. This sequence encodes CASSDDRSYSYGYTF.

The rearrangement joins TRBV20-1 to TRBJ2-7, with 12 bases aligning to TRBD2. This CDR3 has 14 residues. V trimming: 3 bases; J trimming: 6 bases; junction bases outside the gene matches: 6. Germline V gene lookup returns CDR1 DFQATT and CDR2 SNEGSKA (reference sequence). The CDR3 nucleotides read TGCAGTGCTAGGGGGCTAGCGGGAGGGGTCGAGCAGTACTTC. Residues: CSARGLAGGVEQYF.

V and J are TRBV7-4 and TRBJ1-4; 8 bases line up with TRBD1. Germline V gives CDR1 SGHVT, CDR2 SQSDAQ. The CDR3 loop spans 15 amino acids. Trimming cost V 5 bases and J 10 bases; bases outside gene matches: 12. CDR3 coding DNA: TGTGCCAGCAGCAAGGACAGGGCCGAATCCGGAAAACTGTTTTTT. It yields the protein CASSKDRAESGKLFF.

The chain is built from TRBV10-3 and TRBJ2-2; TRBD2 matches at 11 bases. Germline loops: CDR1 ENHRY, CDR2 SYGVKD. After removal of 10 bases from V and 3 bases from J, the junction contained 13 bases not matched to a gene. The CDR3 loop spans 17 amino acids. The chain's CDR3 is CASSLAGEAYDTGELFF. DNA for the CDR3: TGTGCCAGTTCACTAGCGGGAGAGGCCTACGACACCGGGGAGCTGTTTTTT.

The chain's CDR3 is CASSLATGTTYSNQPQHF. CDR3 DNA: TGTGCCAGCAGCTTAGCGACAGGTACTACCTATAGCAATCAGCCCCAGCATTTT. The J gene is TRBJ1-5, the V gene TRBV7-9; perhaps TRBD1 as D (6 bases). Deletions cut 0 bases from V and 0 bases from J, with 15 bases between. The germline V gene encodes CDR1 SEHNR and CDR2 FQNEAQ (reference sequence). The CDR3 sequence is 18 residues long. The full variable domain, rest sourced from reference TRBV7-9 and TRBJ1-5, is DTGVSQNPRHKITKRGQNVTFRCDPISEHNRLYWYRQTLGQGPEFLTYFQNEAQLEKSRLLSDRFSAERPKGSFSTLEIQRTEQGDSAMYLCASSLATGTTYSNQPQHFGDGTRLSIL.

Worth noting for this clonotype: A read error may account for a junction end that differs from germline. The V call is TRBV14, the J call TRBJ1-2, with a tentative D call TRBD1 (5 bases). The CDR3 length is 15 residues. The V gene's germline CDR1 is SGHDN and CDR2 FVKESK. The CDR3 protein is CASTQVGGAFYGYTF. The CDR3 DNA reads as TGTGCCAGCACCCAAGTTGGAGGGGCTTTCTATGGCTACACCTTC. Drawing the rest from reference TRBV14 and TRBJ1-2, the complete variable domain is EAGVTQFPSHSVIEKGQTVTLRCDPISGHDNLYWYRRVMGKEIKFLLHFVKESKQDESGMPNNRFLAERTGGTYSTLKVQPAELEDSGVYFCASTQVGGAFYGYTFGSGTRLTVV.

In its sample, this clonotype was seen many times. The V gene is TRBV20-1, the J gene TRBJ1-5, with D perhaps matching TRBD1 (5 bases). The V end was cut by 1 base, the J end by 0 bases, with 7 bases between. CDR1 is DFQATT and CDR2 is SNEGSKA in the germline V gene (reference sequence). The CDR3 is 14 residues long. This chain's CDR3 is CSARVGHSNQPQHF. The CDR3 bases are TGCAGTGCTAGAGTAGGACATAGCAATCAGCCCCAGCATTTT.

This chain uses TRBV9 with TRBJ2-2; D is undetermined. V was trimmed by 0 bases and J by 5 bases, leaving 8 bases between them. The CDR3 length is 14 residues. Looked up from germline, CDR1 is SGDLS and CDR2 is YYNGEE. The DNA for the CDR3 is TGTGCCAGCAGCGTAGGCTTAGAGACCGGGGAGCTGTTTTTT. Amino acid sequence: CASSVGLETGELFF.

This clonotype was observed many times. The chain joins TRBV14 to TRBJ2-2; no firm D call. Trimming removed 3 bases from V and 5 bases from J, with 13 bases in between. The germline CDR1 and CDR2 sequences are SGHDN and FVKESK. The CDR3 has 15 residues. The CDR3 nucleotides read TGTGCCAGCAGCCAGCGCCTCCTCGGAACCGGGGAGCTGTTTTTT. Protein sequence: CASSQRLLGTGELFF.

This clonotype has a handful of counts. V is TRBV5-6 and J is TRBJ1-6, with TRBD1 matching over 8 bases. Germline trimming cut 3 bases from V and 6 bases from J; bases unmatched to any gene: 14. The CDR3 contains 18 residues. CDR1 SGHDT and CDR2 YYEEEE come from the germline V gene. The CDR3 loop is CASSSTRQGRVGNSPLHF. The CDR3 nucleotides are TGTGCCAGCAGCTCGACCCGACAGGGGAGGGTTGGTAATTCACCCCTCCACTTT.

About this clonotype: The germline gene is not matched at one end of the junction; a read error may be the cause. The V call is TRBV7-2, the J call TRBJ1-3; 11 bases line up with TRBD1. The CDR3 spans 15 residues. Germline CDR1 and CDR2: SGHTA and FQGNSA. The CDR3 nucleotides read TGTGCCGGCAGCGCGGGACAGGGGGGGCGAAACACCATATATTTT. Protein product: CAGSAGQGGRNTIYF. The full variable domain, in which reference TRBV7-2 and TRBJ1-3 provide the parts outside the CDR3, is GAGVSQSPSNKVTEKGKDVELRCDPISGHTALYWYRQSLGQGLEFLIYFQGNSAPDKSGLPSDRFSAERTGGSVSTLTIQRTQQEDSAVYLCAGSAGQGGRNTIYFGEGSWLTVV.